These T cell receptor beta chains were read from a single sample in a study of blood T cell repertoires in COVID-19. TCRdb's table, derived via immunoSEQ multiplex PCR, lists solely in-frame clones and lacks some. Of roughly 130,000 clones listed, approximately 88% are singletons. The material sequenced was peripheral blood. The receptors come from a woman in her thirties who had recovered from COVID-19. The CDR3 runs from the conserved cysteine through the conserved F or W. Each record gives: J gene, V gene, CDR3 protein.

j_gene: TRBJ2-3; v_gene: TRBV6-7; CDR3aa: CASSAGRANTDTQYF
j_gene: TRBJ1-6; v_gene: TRBV7-9; CDR3aa: CASSLGQINSPLHF
j_gene: TRBJ2-1; v_gene: TRBV7-9; CDR3aa: CASSLDRTFRNEQFF
j_gene: TRBJ2-7; v_gene: TRBV19; CDR3aa: CASSTARDRAREQYF
j_gene: TRBJ2-7; v_gene: TRBV3-1/TRBV3-2; CDR3aa: CASSYFGGSGAYEQYF
j_gene: TRBJ2-7; v_gene: TRBV19; CDR3aa: CASSSHGSYEQYF
j_gene: TRBJ2-3; v_gene: TRBV5-1; CDR3aa: CASQKLYRAVADTQYF
j_gene: TRBJ1-4; v_gene: TRBV15; CDR3aa: CATSRDFGGGEKLFF
j_gene: TRBJ2-7; v_gene: TRBV10-2; CDR3aa: CASSESSGGRYEQYF
j_gene: TRBJ1-1; v_gene: TRBV5-4; CDR3aa: CASSLGGGTEAFF
j_gene: TRBJ2-1; v_gene: TRBV3-1/TRBV3-2; CDR3aa: CASSQRVGGEQFF
j_gene: TRBJ2-5; v_gene: TRBV7-8; CDR3aa: CASSLGPGGETQYF
j_gene: TRBJ2-1; v_gene: TRBV13; CDR3aa: CASSPTTSGSYNEQFF
j_gene: TRBJ1-1; v_gene: TRBV19; CDR3aa: CASSMAGFPAFF
j_gene: TRBJ1-6; v_gene: TRBV5-1; CDR3aa: CASSLGTSRNSPLHF
j_gene: TRBJ1-2; v_gene: TRBV5-4; CDR3aa: CASSLVPQGNYGYTF
j_gene: TRBJ1-2; v_gene: TRBV18; CDR3aa: CASSPVLQGADYGYTF
j_gene: TRBJ2-7; v_gene: TRBV18; CDR3aa: CASSPPGQRSSYEQYF
j_gene: TRBJ2-5; v_gene: TRBV2; CDR3aa: CASCMAGRETQYF
j_gene: TRBJ2-5; v_gene: TRBV4-2; CDR3aa: CASSHRAGLQETQYF
j_gene: TRBJ2-3; v_gene: TRBV5-1; CDR3aa: CASSAGTGTTDTQYF
j_gene: TRBJ2-3; v_gene: TRBV6-4; CDR3aa: CASSETGPDTQYF
j_gene: TRBJ2-1; v_gene: TRBV5-6; CDR3aa: CASTLMGGGRALGEQFF
j_gene: TRBJ1-4; v_gene: TRBV5-5; CDR3aa: CASSYTPDPSRELFF
j_gene: TRBJ1-4; v_gene: TRBV5-1; CDR3aa: CASSLQGGFINEKLFF
j_gene: TRBJ2-1; v_gene: TRBV19; CDR3aa: CASSIDLFGGAYNEQFF
j_gene: TRBJ2-7; v_gene: TRBV18; CDR3aa: CASSTRSSYEQYF
j_gene: TRBJ2-1; v_gene: TRBV5-1; CDR3aa: CASSWTSAAGGQFF
j_gene: TRBJ1-1; v_gene: TRBV10-3; CDR3aa: CAISSTGVNTEAFF
j_gene: TRBJ1-5; v_gene: TRBV6-5; CDR3aa: CASRRGGVEQPQHF
j_gene: TRBJ2-3; v_gene: TRBV9; CDR3aa: CASSVVGRSSTDTQYF
j_gene: TRBJ1-6; v_gene: TRBV28; CDR3aa: CASSSIGQGGFDSPLHF
j_gene: TRBJ2-7; v_gene: TRBV3-1/TRBV3-2; CDR3aa: CASSQARGTGGSEQYF
j_gene: TRBJ2-1; v_gene: TRBV14; CDR3aa: CASSRTSGSYNEQFF
j_gene: TRBJ1-1; v_gene: TRBV5-1; CDR3aa: CASSLNRIASNTEAFF
j_gene: TRBJ1-5; v_gene: TRBV7-9; CDR3aa: CASSAQGTNQPQHF
j_gene: TRBJ1-2; v_gene: TRBV27; CDR3aa: CATRTGMNYGYTF
j_gene: TRBJ1-2; v_gene: TRBV13; CDR3aa: CASSSPGRNYGYTF
j_gene: TRBJ1-1; v_gene: TRBV30; CDR3aa: CAWWGGGRTEAFF
j_gene: TRBJ2-7; v_gene: TRBV5-1; CDR3aa: CASRPGQGARYEQYF
j_gene: TRBJ2-7; v_gene: TRBV6-4; CDR3aa: CASSERKAGGRTGQYF
j_gene: TRBJ1-5; v_gene: TRBV2; CDR3aa: CASSEAKRPGQGSNQPQHF
j_gene: TRBJ1-2; v_gene: TRBV5-1; CDR3aa: CASSHRRTGGNYGYTF
j_gene: TRBJ1-5; v_gene: TRBV2; CDR3aa: CASTRRENQPQHF
j_gene: TRBJ1-2; v_gene: TRBV9; CDR3aa: CASSLQGVGYTF
j_gene: TRBJ2-1; v_gene: TRBV12-5; CDR3aa: CASGPPSSDEQFF
j_gene: TRBJ2-3; v_gene: TRBV2; CDR3aa: CASSPGPGTQYF
j_gene: TRBJ2-2; v_gene: TRBV7-3; CDR3aa: CASGQGTITGELFF
j_gene: TRBJ1-1; v_gene: TRBV11-3; CDR3aa: CASSLLGNTEAFF
j_gene: TRBJ2-3; v_gene: TRBV12-3/TRBV12-4; CDR3aa: CASSLSGAPWYF
j_gene: TRBJ2-5; v_gene: TRBV5-5; CDR3aa: CASSPGPQETQYF
j_gene: TRBJ2-6; v_gene: TRBV27; CDR3aa: CASSLFVTSSGANVLTF
j_gene: TRBJ2-7; v_gene: TRBV5-4; CDR3aa: CASSVNRDHRDEQYF
j_gene: TRBJ1-4; v_gene: TRBV6-1; CDR3aa: CASSEYDEKLFF
j_gene: TRBJ1-2; v_gene: TRBV7-9; CDR3aa: CASSLATDLGYTF